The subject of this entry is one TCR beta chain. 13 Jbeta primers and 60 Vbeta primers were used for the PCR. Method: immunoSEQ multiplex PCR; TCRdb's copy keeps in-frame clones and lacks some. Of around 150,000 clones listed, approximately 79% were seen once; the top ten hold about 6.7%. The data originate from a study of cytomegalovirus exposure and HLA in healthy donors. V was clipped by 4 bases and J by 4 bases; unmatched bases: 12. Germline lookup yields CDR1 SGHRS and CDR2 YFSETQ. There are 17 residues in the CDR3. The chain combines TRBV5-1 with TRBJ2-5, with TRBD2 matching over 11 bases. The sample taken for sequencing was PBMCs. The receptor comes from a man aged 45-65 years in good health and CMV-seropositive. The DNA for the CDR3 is TGCGCCAGCAGCCCCAAAGCACTAGCGGGAGTCGCAGAGACCCAGTACTTC. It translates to CASSPKALAGVAETQYF.